The entry that follows covers one TCR beta chain sequence. Its antigen is not identified. This record belongs to a study of T cell responses to AZD1222 COVID-19 vaccine. Points from the study as a whole: There were mostly white British donors and more females than males, and clonal diversity was possibly underestimated. CD4 TCRs linked to vaccination spanned spike, dominating at 160-218 and 743-854. Seropositive at baseline were only a handful of AZD1222 recipients. Repertoire collection took place solely once the T cell response had peaked.

The germline gives CDR1 LNHDA, CDR2 SQIVND (reference sequence). The germline V and J ends were trimmed by 5 bases and 8 bases, with 15 bases remaining between them. CDR3 length equals 14 residues. The method was immunoSEQ multiplex PCR; TCRdb's version includes in-frame clones alone and lacks a portion of them. The sample records 110,000 or so clones, roughly 89% being singletons. Here the sequenced sample was peripheral blood, taken 28 days after the second AZD1222 dose. The receptor's source is an adult who received the AZD1222 COVID-19 vaccine. The chain joins TRBV19 to TRBJ1-4; D may be TRBD1 (5 bases). The CDR3 nucleotides read TGTGCCAGTAGTGTGGGGGGTCAAGGAGAAAAACTGTTTTTT. It codes for CASSVGGQGEKLFF. Full variable domain (outside the CDR3, taken from reference TRBV19 and TRBJ1-4): DGGITQSPKYLFRKEGQNVTLSCEQNLNHDAMYWYRQDPGQGLRLIYYSQIVNDFQKGDIAEGYSVSREKKESFPLTVTSAQKNPTAFYLCASSVGGQGEKLFFGSGTQLSVL.